This TCR beta chain originates from a study of monozygotic twins with inflammatory bowel disease. Every donor provided one blood sample measuring around 2.4 ml. The CDR3 is 17 residues long. Per germline, CDR1 LGHNA and CDR2 YSLEER. TCRdb reworked the 5' RACE reads into one entry per CDR3 protein, no DNA. The table for this sample gives approximately 120,000 distinct CDR3 sequences. The chain couples TRBV4-3 to TRBJ1-3; TCRdb proposes TRBD1, but this gene call is untestable without DNA. Sequencing was carried out using blood. This receptor was identified in a human donor with ulcerative colitis or Crohn's disease, or a healthy co-twin of an affected twin (not recorded which). CDR3 sequence: CASSQWAQGVSGNTIYF.